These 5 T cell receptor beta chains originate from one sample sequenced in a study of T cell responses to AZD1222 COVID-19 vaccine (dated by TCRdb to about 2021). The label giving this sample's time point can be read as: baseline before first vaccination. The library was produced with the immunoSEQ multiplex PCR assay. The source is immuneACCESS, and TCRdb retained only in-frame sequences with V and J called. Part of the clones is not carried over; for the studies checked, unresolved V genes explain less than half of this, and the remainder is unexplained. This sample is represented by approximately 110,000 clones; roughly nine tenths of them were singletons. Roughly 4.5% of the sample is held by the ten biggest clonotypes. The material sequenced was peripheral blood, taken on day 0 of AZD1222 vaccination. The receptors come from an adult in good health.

CDR3 DNA: TGTGCCAGCAGTGATTCGGCGGGACACCTCAACACTGAAGCTTTCTTT. It codes for CASSDSAGHLNTEAFF. This rearrangement joins TRBV25-1 to TRBJ1-1, with D perhaps TRBD1 (6 bases). Germline CDR1 reads MGHDK; CDR2 reads SYGVNS. The CDR3 totals 16 residues. The V end was cut by 3 bases, the J end by 2 bases, with 16 bases between.

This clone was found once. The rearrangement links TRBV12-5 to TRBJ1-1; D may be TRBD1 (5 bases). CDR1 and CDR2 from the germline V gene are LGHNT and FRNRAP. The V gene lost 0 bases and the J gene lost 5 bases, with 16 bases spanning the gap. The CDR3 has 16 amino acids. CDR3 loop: CASGLVPPGGGTEAFF. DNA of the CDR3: TGTGCTAGTGGTTTGGTACCCCCCGGGGGAGGGACTGAAGCTTTCTTT.

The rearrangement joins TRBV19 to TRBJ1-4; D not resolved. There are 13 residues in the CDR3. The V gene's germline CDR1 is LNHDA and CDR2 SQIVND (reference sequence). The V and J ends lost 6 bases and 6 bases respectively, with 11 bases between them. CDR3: CASRSRLDEKLFF. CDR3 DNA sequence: TGTGCCAGTAGAAGCAGGTTGGATGAAAAACTGTTTTTT.

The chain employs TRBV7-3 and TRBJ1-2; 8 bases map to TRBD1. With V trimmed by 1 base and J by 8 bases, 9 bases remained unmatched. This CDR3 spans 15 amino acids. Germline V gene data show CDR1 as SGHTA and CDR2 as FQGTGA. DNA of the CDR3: TGTGCCAGCAGCTTAATGGGGACAGGTCCTTGGGGCTACACCTTC. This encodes CASSLMGTGPWGYTF.

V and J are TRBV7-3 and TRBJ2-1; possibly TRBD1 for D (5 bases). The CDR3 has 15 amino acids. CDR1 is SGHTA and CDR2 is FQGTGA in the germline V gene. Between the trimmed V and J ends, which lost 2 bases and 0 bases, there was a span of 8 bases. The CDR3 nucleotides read TGTGCCAGCAGCTTACTAGGGGTCTCCTACAATGAGCAGTTCTTC. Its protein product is CASSLLGVSYNEQFF. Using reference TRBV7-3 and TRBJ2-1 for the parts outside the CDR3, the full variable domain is GAGVSQTPSNKVTEKGKYVELRCDPISGHTALYWYRQSLGQGPEFLIYFQGTGAADDSGLPNDRFFAVRPEGSVSTLKIQRTERGDSAVYLCASSLLGVSYNEQFFGPGTRLTVL.